Included here is one T cell receptor (beta chain) sequence, with context. This specimen comes from a study of blood T cell dynamics during melanoma immunotherapy. For the study at large: Patients with metastatic melanoma got pembrolizumab or nivolumab-ipilimumab as first-line care.

The germline V gene has CDR1 SEHNR and CDR2 FQNEAQ (reference sequence). V shed 1 base and J shed 4 bases, with 2 bases lying between them. CDR3 length equals 12 residues. Time point specified: week 3, after first cycle of checkpoint inhibitor. Prior systemic cancer therapy, immunosuppressant use and other active malignancies excluded patients. The method was immunoSEQ multiplex PCR; TCRdb's version includes in-frame clones alone and lacks a portion of them. The sample has some 2,500 clones; roughly 85% are singletons. The specimen comprised blood, sampled from a patient treated with checkpoint blockade. The chain joins TRBV7-9 to TRBJ1-3; no firm D call. The sequence derives from a human donor with melanoma. The CDR3 nucleotides read TGTGCCAGCAGCTTAGAGGGAAACACCATATATTTT. Encoded protein: CASSLEGNTIYF.